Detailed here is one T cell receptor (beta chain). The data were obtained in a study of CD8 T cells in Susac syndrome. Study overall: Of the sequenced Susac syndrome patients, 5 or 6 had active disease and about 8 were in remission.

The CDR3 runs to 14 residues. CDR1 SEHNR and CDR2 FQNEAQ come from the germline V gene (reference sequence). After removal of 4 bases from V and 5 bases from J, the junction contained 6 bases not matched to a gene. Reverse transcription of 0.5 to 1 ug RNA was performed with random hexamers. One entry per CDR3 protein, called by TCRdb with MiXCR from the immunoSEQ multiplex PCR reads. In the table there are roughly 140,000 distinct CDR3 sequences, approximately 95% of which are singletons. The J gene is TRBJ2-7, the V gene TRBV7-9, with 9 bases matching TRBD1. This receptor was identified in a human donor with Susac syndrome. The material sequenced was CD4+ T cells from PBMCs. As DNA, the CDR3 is TGTGCCAGCAGCTCGACAGGGGGAACGGACGAGCAGTACTTC. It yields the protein CASSSTGGTDEQYF.